This entry concerns a single T cell receptor (beta chain). Its antigen is not known. The sample belongs to a study of post-analysis software for immune sequencing data. The TCR beta cDNA libraries carried unique molecular identifiers. TCRdb re-derived calls from the PCR reads in MiXCR, one entry per CDR3 protein. The sample yields hundreds of thousands of distinct CDR3 sequences, more than 50% seen once. The study, taken as a whole, reports: Compared with controls, patients showed significantly lower normalized Chao1 diversity. In patients, roughly 5 TRBV segments were more frequent than in controls, with TRBV5-6, TRBV5-1 and TRBV20-1 among them.

The V gene's germline CDR1 is DFQATT and CDR2 SNEGSKA (reference sequence). This CDR3 is built from 14 residues. Unmatched junction bases numbered 4, after V lost 3 bases and J lost 4 bases. This TCR came from a girl aged 2 to 9 with multiple sclerosis. J is TRBJ2-1 and V is TRBV20-1; 9 bases match TRBD2. The source material was blood. CDR3: CSASSGSGYNEQFF. The CDR3, as DNA: TGCAGTGCTAGTAGCGGGAGCGGGTACAATGAGCAGTTCTTC.